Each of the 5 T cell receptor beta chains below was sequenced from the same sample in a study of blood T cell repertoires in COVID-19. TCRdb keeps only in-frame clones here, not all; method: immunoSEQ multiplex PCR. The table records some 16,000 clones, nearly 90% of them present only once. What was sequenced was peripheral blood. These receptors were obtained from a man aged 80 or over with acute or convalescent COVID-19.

CDR3 in amino acids: CASNGSGDEQFF. CDR3 DNA: TGTGCCAGCAACGGGAGTGGCGATGAGCAGTTCTTC. The chain recombines TRBV7-9 with TRBJ2-1; weak D call: TRBD2 (6 bases). V lost 7 bases and J 8 bases, leaving 12 bases between the germline ends. The CDR3 length is 12 residues. CDR1 and CDR2 from the germline V gene are SEHNR and FQNEAQ (reference sequence).

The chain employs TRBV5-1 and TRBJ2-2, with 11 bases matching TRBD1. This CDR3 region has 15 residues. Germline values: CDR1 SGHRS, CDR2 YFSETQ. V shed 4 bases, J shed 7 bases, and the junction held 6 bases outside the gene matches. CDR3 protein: CASSAGTGGLGELFF. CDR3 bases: TGCGCCAGCAGCGCCGGGACAGGGGGACTCGGGGAGCTGTTTTTT.

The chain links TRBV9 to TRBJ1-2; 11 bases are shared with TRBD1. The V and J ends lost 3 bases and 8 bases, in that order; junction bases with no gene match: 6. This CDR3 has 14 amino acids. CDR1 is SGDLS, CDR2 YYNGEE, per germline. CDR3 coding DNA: TGTGCCAGCAGCGGGGACAGGGGGGTTTACGGCTACACCTTC. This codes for CASSGDRGVYGYTF.

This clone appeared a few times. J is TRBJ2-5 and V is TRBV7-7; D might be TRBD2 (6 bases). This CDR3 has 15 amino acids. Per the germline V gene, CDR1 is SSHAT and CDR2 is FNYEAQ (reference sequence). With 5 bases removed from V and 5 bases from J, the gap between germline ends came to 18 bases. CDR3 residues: CASSRGSGVGETQYF. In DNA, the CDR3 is TGTGCCAGCAGCCGGGGGAGCGGCGTCGGGGAGACCCAGTACTTC.

The CDR3 coding sequence is TGTGCCAGCAGCTTAGATTCTCGGGAGGAAGCTTTCTTT. It codes for CASSLDSREEAFF. The genes are TRBV11-2 and TRBJ1-1; no firm D call. This CDR3 contains 13 residues. Looked up from germline, CDR1 is SGHAT and CDR2 is FQNNGV. V was cut by 0 bases and J by 8 bases, with 10 bases left in between.